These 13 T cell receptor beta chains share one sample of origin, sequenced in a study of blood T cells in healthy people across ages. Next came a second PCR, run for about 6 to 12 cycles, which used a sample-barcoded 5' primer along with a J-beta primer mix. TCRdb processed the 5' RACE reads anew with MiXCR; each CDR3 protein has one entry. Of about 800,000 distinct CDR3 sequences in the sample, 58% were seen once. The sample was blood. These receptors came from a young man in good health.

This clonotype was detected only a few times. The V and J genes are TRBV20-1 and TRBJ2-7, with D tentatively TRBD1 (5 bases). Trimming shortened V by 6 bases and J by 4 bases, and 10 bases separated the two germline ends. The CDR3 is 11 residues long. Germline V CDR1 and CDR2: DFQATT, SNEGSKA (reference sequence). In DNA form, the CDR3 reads TGCAGTGCCCACCAGGGTTACGAGCAGTACTTC. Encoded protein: CSAHQGYEQYF.

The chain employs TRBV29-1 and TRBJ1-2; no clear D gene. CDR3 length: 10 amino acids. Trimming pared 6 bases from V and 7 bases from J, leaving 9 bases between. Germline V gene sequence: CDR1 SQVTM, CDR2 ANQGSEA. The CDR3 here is CSVRMGGYTF. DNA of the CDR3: TGCAGCGTACGAATGGGTGGCTACACCTTC.

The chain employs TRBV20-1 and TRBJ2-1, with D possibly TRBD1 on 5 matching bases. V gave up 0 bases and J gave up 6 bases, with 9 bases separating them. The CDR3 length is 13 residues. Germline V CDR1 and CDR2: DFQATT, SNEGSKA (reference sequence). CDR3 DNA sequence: TGCAGTGCTAGAGATGGGGCATTCAATGAGCAGTTCTTC. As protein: CSARDGAFNEQFF.

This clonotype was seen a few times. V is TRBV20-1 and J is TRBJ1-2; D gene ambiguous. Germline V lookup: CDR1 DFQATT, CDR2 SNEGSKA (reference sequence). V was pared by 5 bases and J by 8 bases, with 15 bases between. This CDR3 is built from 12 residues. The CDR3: CSAPEAPAGYTF. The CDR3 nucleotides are TGCAGTGCTCCGGAGGCGCCGGCGGGCTACACCTTC.

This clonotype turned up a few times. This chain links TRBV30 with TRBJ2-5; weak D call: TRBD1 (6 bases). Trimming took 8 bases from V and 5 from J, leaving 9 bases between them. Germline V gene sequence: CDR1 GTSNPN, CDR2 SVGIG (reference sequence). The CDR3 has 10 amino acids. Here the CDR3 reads CALDRETQYF. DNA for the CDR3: TGTGCCCTCGACAGGGAGACCCAGTACTTC. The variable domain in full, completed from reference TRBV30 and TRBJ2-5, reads SQTIHQWPATLVQPVGSPLSLECTVEGTSNPNLYWYRQAAGRGLQLLFYSVGIGQISSEVPQNLSASRPQDRQFILSSKKLLLSDSGFYLCALDRETQYFGPGTRLLVL.

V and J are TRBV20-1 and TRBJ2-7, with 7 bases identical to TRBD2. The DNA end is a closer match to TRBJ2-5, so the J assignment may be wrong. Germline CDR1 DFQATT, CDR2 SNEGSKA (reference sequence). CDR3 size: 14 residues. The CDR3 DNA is TGCAGTGCAAATTACCTCACTAGCGCGGAGACCCAGTACTTC. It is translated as CSANYLTSAETQYF.

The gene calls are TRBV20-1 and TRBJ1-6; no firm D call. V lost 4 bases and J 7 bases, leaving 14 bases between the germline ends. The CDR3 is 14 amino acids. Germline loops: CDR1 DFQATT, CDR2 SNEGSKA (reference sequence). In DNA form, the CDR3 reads TGCAGTGCTACTGGAACTGGGATGAATTCACCCCTCCACTTT. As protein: CSATGTGMNSPLHF.

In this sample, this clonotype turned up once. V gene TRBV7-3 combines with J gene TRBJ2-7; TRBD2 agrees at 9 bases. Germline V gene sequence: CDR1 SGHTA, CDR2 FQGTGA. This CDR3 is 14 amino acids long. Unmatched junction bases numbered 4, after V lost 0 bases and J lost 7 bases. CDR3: CASSLTPSGNEQYF. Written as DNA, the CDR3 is TGTGCCAGCAGCTTAACCCCTAGCGGGAATGAGCAGTACTTC.

CDR3 protein: CASSLQNTANQPQHF. CDR3 in DNA: TGTGCCAGCAGTCTACAGAATACGGCCAATCAGCCCCAGCATTTT. The rearrangement links TRBV27 to TRBJ1-5; D remains unclear. The germline V gene encodes CDR1 MNHEY and CDR2 SMNVEV (reference sequence). This CDR3 comprises 15 residues. Trimming left V 5 bases short and J 3 bases short, with 14 bases between.

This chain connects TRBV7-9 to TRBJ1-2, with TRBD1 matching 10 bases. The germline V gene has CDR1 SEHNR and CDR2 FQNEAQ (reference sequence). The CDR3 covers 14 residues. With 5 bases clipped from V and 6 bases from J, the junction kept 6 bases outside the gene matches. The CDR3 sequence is CASSPSGTGDGYTF. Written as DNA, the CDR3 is TGTGCCAGCAGCCCCTCAGGGACAGGGGATGGCTACACCTTC.

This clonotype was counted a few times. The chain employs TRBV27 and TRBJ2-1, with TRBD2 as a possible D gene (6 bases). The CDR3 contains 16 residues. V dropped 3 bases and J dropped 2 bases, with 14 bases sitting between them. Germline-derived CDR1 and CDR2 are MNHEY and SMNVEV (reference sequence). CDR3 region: CASSFFGAGPYNEQFF. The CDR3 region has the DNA TGTGCCAGCAGTTTCTTCGGCGCGGGGCCCTACAATGAGCAGTTCTTC.

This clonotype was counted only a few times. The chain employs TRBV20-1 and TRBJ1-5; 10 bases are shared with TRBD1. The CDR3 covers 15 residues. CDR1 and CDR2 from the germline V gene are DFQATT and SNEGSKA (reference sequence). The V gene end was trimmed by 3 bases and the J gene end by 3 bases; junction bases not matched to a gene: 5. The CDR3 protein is CSARTGTGANQPQHF. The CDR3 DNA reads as TGCAGTGCTAGGACAGGGACAGGGGCCAATCAGCCCCAGCATTTT.

The DNA of the CDR3 is TGCGCCAGCAGCTTGGAGGGGGTGAGGGATCAAGAGACCCAGTACTTC. It codes for CASSLEGVRDQETQYF. J is TRBJ2-5 and V is TRBV5-1; tentatively, D is TRBD1 (6 bases). V lost 0 bases to trimming and J lost 2 bases, with 14 bases between them. The CDR3 extends over 16 amino acids. In germline, CDR1 is SGHRS, CDR2 YFSETQ.